One sample yielded the 18 T cell receptor beta chains listed below, sequenced in a study of metastatic and nonmetastatic thyroid tumors. From the PCR reads, TCRdb re-called clones with MiXCR. This sample has over 20,000 clones, with about 11% found just once. Patients were all untreated before their thyroid surgery. The sample comprised blood. All receptors derive from a female donor with papillary thyroid cancer or a benign thyroid nodule (not recorded which). Some clones in this sample may be carry-over from other donors' samples.

This clone was picked up many times. The V call is TRBV4-3, the J call TRBJ2-1, with 7 bases that match TRBD2. This CDR3 has 14 residues. The germline V gene encodes CDR1 LGHNA and CDR2 YSLEER. The J segment lost 5 bases and the V segment lost 0 bases, leaving 1 base of the junction unmatched. CDR3 sequence: CASSQELADNEQFF. CDR3 sequence (DNA): TGCGCCAGCAGCCAAGAGCTAGCGGACAATGAGCAGTTCTTC.

With respect to this clone: Possible read error: a much larger clone is one base away. The chain employs TRBV6-1 and TRBJ2-6; possibly TRBD1 or TRBD2 for D (6 bases each). The CDR3 consists of 15 residues. CDR1 is MNHNS, CDR2 SASEGT, per germline. The CDR3 reads CASTEGGSWANVLTF. As DNA, the CDR3 is TGTGCCAGCACCGAGGGGGGCTCTTGGGCCAACGTCCTGACTTTC.

The sample holds many counts of this clone. The rearrangement joins TRBV30 to TRBJ2-1; 8 nucleotides line up with TRBD2. The CDR3 length is 14 residues. The V gene's germline CDR1 is GTSNPN and CDR2 SVGIG (reference sequence). With 0 bases clipped from V and 7 bases from J, the junction kept 5 bases outside the gene matches. CDR3 protein: CAWSVGTSLNEQFF. The CDR3 DNA reads as TGTGCCTGGAGTGTTGGGACTAGTCTAAATGAGCAGTTCTTC.

This clone was recorded a few times. A much more abundant neighbour one base away suggests this may be a read error. This chain joins TRBV20-1 and TRBJ2-1, with 14 bases aligning to TRBD2. The V gene end was trimmed by 3 bases and the J gene end by 1 base; junction bases not matched to a gene: 5. This CDR3 is built from 17 residues. The germline V gene encodes CDR1 DFQATT and CDR2 SNEGSKA (reference sequence). Written as DNA, the CDR3 is TGCAGTGCTAGGGGACTAGCGGGAGCCAGATCCTACAATGAGCAGTTCTTC. Its protein is CSARGLAGARSYNEQFF.

This clone was observed many times. The chain joins TRBV7-2 to TRBJ2-4; D possibly corresponds to TRBD2 (6 bases). Germline CDR1 reads SGHTA; CDR2 reads FQGNSA. V lost 5 bases and J lost 6, with 17 bases in between. The CDR3 contains 15 residues. The CDR3 DNA is TGTGCCAGCAGCCCTCGGAGGGCCGGAGGAAACATTCAGTACTTC. It yields the protein CASSPRRAGGNIQYF.

This clone was detected ten times or more. The rearrangement joins TRBV30 to TRBJ2-7; TRBD1 is a possible D gene (6 bases). Germline CDR1 is GTSNPN and CDR2 is SVGIG (reference sequence). With 3 bases removed from V and 2 bases from J, the gap between germline ends came to 14 bases. CDR3 length equals 14 residues. The CDR3 here is CAWRPGTPTYEQYF. CDR3 nucleotide sequence: TGTGCCTGGAGGCCCGGGACACCAACCTACGAGCAGTACTTC.

This clone was picked up many times. This clone may be a read error of a much larger clone one base away. The chain's CDR3 is CASSPQRVYSYEQYF. CDR3 DNA: TGTGCCAGCAGTCCCCAACGGGTGTACTCCTACGAGCAGTACTTC. J is TRBJ2-7 and V is TRBV28; D remains ambiguous. The V gene lost 5 bases and the J gene lost 0 bases, with 14 bases spanning the gap. This CDR3 contains 15 residues. Germline CDR1 and CDR2: MDHEN and SYDVKM.

This clone was found many times. The chain recombines TRBV11-2 with TRBJ2-3; no clear D gene. V was pared by 5 bases and J by 2 bases, with 17 bases between. The CDR3 totals 16 residues. Germline CDR1 SGHAT, CDR2 FQNNGV. As DNA, the CDR3 is TGTGCCAGCAGCCCCCAAGGACGGAGAGACACAGATACGCAGTATTTT. Protein sequence: CASSPQGRRDTDTQYF.

With respect to this clone: The junction departs from the called germline gene at one end, perhaps through a read error. This same CDR3 is encoded by further DNA sequences in the sample. The V and J genes are TRBV30 and TRBJ2-2; tentatively, D is TRBD2 (6 bases). The CDR3 loop spans 15 amino acids. CDR1 and CDR2 from the germline V gene are GTSNPN and SVGIG (reference sequence). CDR3 coding DNA: TGTGCCTGGAGTGTTAGACTTGCTCAGGCCGGGGGGCTGTTTTTT. The encoded protein is CAWSVRLAQAGGLFF. The variable domain in full, completed from reference TRBV30 and TRBJ2-2, reads SQTIHQWPATLVQPVGSPLSLECTVEGTSNPNLYWYRQAAGRGLQLLFYSVGIGQISSEVPQNLSASRPQDRQFILSSKKLLLSDSGFYLCAWSVRLAQAGGLFFGEGSRLTVL.

In its sample, this clone ranks as medium-sized. V and J are TRBV19 and TRBJ2-1; the D is unclear. The CDR3 sequence is 13 residues long. The germline gives CDR1 LNHDA, CDR2 SQIVND (reference sequence). V was cut by 4 bases and J by 6 bases, with 10 bases left in between. The CDR3 coding sequence is TGTGCCAGTAGTACTATGGGTCGCAATGAGCAGTTCTTC. Encoded protein: CASSTMGRNEQFF.

This clone was seen ten or more times. The chain is built from TRBV2 and TRBJ2-1; the match to TRBD2 covers 13 bases. The V and J ends lost 6 bases and 7 bases, in that order; junction bases with no gene match: 6. This CDR3 is 15 amino acids long. Germline values: CDR1 SNHLY, CDR2 FYNNEI. The CDR3 DNA sequence: TGTGCCAGCAGCCGGACTAGCGGGAGTGCAAATGAGCAGTTCTTC. Protein sequence: CASSRTSGSANEQFF.

The sample holds many counts of this clone. The V call is TRBV6-1, the J call TRBJ2-2, with D hard to call. The CDR3 sequence is 16 residues long. The germline gives CDR1 MNHNS, CDR2 SASEGT. V was shortened by 7 bases and J by 7 bases, with 22 bases between the two germline ends. As DNA, the CDR3 is TGTGCCAGCACTCTTAAACCCCGGTCCGACCGCGGGGAGCTGTTTTTT. It translates to CASTLKPRSDRGELFF.

This clone was found a few times. Germline and junction disagree at one end, which may indicate a read error. The J gene is TRBJ2-2, the V gene TRBV6-1; 8 bases align to TRBD2. This CDR3 spans 14 amino acids. Germline V gene data show CDR1 as MNHNS and CDR2 as SASEGT. The CDR3 loop reads CATSGGPSSGVLFF. In DNA, the CDR3 is TGCGCCACCTCGGGAGGGCCTTCGTCCGGGGTGCTGTTTTTT.

This clone ranks as medium-sized. The chain employs TRBV12-3 or TRBV12-4 and TRBJ2-1, with TRBD2 matching 8 bases. CDR3 length: 15 amino acids. V shed 5 bases and J 1 base; nucleotides not matched to a gene: 4. CDR3 loop: CASSSGRGSYNEQFF. The CDR3 DNA follows: TGTGCCAGCAGTAGCGGGAGAGGGTCCTACAATGAGCAGTTCTTC.

This clone turned up a few times. V gene TRBV20-1 combines with J gene TRBJ2-1; the match to TRBD2 covers 13 bases. Germline V gives CDR1 DFQATT, CDR2 SNEGSKA (reference sequence). Trimming took 5 bases from V and 6 from J; bases not matched to a gene: 7. There are 15 residues in the CDR3. As DNA, the CDR3 is TGCAGTGCTGCTGCCCGACTAGCGGGAGGCAATGAGCAGTTCTTC. Translated, it gives CSAAARLAGGNEQFF.

J is TRBJ2-2 and V is TRBV10-1; D gene ambiguous. The germline V and J ends were trimmed by 2 bases and 8 bases, with 12 bases remaining between them. The germline CDR1 and CDR2 sequences are WNHNN and SYGVQD (reference sequence). The CDR3 has 14 residues. The CDR3 DNA reads TGCGCCAGCAGTGAGCATGGCCTTCGGGGGGAGCTGTTTTTT. This codes for CASSEHGLRGELFF.

The table lists this clone with many counts. The chain has TRBV5-1 and TRBJ1-1, with D uncertain. CDR1 and CDR2 from the germline V gene are SGHRS and YFSETQ. The CDR3 has 15 amino acids. Trimming pared 1 base from V and 0 bases from J, leaving 10 bases between. As DNA, the CDR3 is TGCGCCAGCAGCTTGACTAGCGTGCTGAACACTGAAGCTTTCTTT. This sequence encodes CASSLTSVLNTEAFF.

This clone was recorded at least ten times. The chain links TRBV28 to TRBJ2-1; 7 bases are shared with TRBD1. V lost 3 bases to trimming and J lost 13 bases; unmatched junction nucleotides: 12. From germline, CDR1 is MDHEN and CDR2 SYDVKM. The CDR3 contains 14 residues. The CDR3 is CASSLAQGTASQFF. The CDR3 coding sequence is TGTGCCAGCAGTTTGGCCCAGGGGACAGCGAGTCAGTTCTTC.